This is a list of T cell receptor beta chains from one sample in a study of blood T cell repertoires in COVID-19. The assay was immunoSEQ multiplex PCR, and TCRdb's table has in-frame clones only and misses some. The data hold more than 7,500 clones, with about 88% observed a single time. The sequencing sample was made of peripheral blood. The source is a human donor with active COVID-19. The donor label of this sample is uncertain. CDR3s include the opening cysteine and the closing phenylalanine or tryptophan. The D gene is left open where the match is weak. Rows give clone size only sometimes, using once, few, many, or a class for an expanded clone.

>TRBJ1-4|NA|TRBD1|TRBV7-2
CASSSPQGAREKLFF
TGTGCCAGCAGCTCCCCCCAGGGGGCGCGTGAAAAACTGTTTTTT
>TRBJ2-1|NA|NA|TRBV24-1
CATRGHDHEQFF
TGTGCCACGCGCGGACACGACCATGAGCAGTTCTTC
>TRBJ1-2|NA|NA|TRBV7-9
CASSLGTAYGYTF
TGTGCCAGCAGCTTAGGGACAGCCTATGGCTACACCTTC
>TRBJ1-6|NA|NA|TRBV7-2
CASSEYLVNSPLHF
TGTGCCAGCAGCGAGTACTTGGTTAATTCACCCCTCCACTTT
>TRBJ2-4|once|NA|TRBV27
CASSSVAKNIQYF
TGTGCCAGCAGTTCTGTAGCCAAAAACATTCAGTACTTC
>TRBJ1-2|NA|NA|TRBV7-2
CASSPRTANNYGYTF
TGTGCCAGCAGTCCGAGGACAGCGAATAACTATGGCTACACCTTC
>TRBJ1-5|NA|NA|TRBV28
CASNSLLAGIGQQPQHF
TGTGCCAGCAATTCCCTTCTGGCAGGGATTGGTCAGCAGCCCCAGCATTTT
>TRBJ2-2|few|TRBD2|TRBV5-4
CASSRRAGGLLDTGELFF
TGTGCCAGCAGCCGACGAGCGGGGGGGCTTTTGGACACCGGGGAGCTGTTTTTT
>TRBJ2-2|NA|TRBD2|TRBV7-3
CASSSSGGSTGELFF
TGTGCCAGCAGCTCCTCCGGGGGGAGCACCGGGGAGCTGTTTTTT
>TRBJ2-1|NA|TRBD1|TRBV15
CATSRTGDMWNEQFF
TGTGCCACCAGCCGGACAGGGGATATGTGGAATGAGCAGTTCTTC
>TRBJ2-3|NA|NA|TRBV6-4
CASSDGLATDTQYF
TGTGCCAGCAGTGACGGCCTAGCCACAGATACGCAGTATTTT
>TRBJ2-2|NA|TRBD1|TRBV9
CASSAGTDLTGELFF
TGTGCCAGCAGCGCCGGGACAGACCTCACCGGGGAGCTGTTTTTT
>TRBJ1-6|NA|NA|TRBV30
CAWSPTRRNNSPLHF
TGTGCCTGGAGCCCGACACGCCGTAATAATTCACCCCTCCACTTT
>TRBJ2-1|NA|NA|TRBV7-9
CASSLGRGSDYNEQFF
TGTGCCAGCAGCTTAGGTCGGGGGAGTGACTACAATGAGCAGTTCTTC
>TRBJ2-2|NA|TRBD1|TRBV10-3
CAISAGQGNTGELFF
TGTGCCATCAGTGCTGGACAGGGAAACACCGGGGAGCTGTTTTTT
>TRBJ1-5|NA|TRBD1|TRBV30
CAWGQDNQPQHF
TGTGCCTGGGGACAGGACAATCAGCCCCAGCATTTT
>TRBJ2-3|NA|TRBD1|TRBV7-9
CASSSPTGNTDTQYF
TGTGCCAGCAGCTCACCGACAGGGAACACAGATACGCAGTATTTT
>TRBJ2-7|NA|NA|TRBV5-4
CASSLLQGGDEQYF
TGTGCCAGCAGCTTGTTACAGGGTGGCGACGAGCAGTACTTC
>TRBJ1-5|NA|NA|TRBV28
CASSLSSGMNQPQHF
TGTGCCAGCAGTTTATCATCGGGGATGAATCAGCCCCAGCATTTT
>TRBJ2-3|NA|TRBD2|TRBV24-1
CATSSGTSGRTTTDTQYF
TGTGCCACCAGTTCCGGGACTAGCGGGAGGACCACCACAGATACGCAGTATTTT
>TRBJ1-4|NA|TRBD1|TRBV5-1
CASSLRGPDEKLFF
TGCGCCAGCAGCTTGAGGGGGCCTGATGAAAAACTGTTTTTT
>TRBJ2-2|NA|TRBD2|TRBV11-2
CASSVSGRSTGELFF
TGTGCCAGCAGCGTTAGCGGGCGCAGCACCGGGGAGCTGTTTTTT
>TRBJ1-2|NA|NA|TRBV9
CASSTPSGYGYTF
TGTGCCAGCAGCACACCAAGCGGCTATGGCTACACCTTC
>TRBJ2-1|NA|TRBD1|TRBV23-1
CASSQLSYRGNEQFF
TGCGCCAGCAGTCAATTATCGTACAGGGGTAATGAGCAGTTCTTC
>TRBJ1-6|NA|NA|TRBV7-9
CASSLDLYSPLHF
TGTGCCAGCAGCTTAGATCTGTATTCACCCCTCCACTTT
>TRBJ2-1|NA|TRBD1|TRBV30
CAWSGDRGWNEQFF
TGTGCCTGGAGCGGGGACAGGGGGTGGAATGAGCAGTTCTTC
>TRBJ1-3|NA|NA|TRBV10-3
CAISGGGRFDTIYF
TGTGCCATCAGTGGTGGAGGGCGGTTCGACACCATATATTTT
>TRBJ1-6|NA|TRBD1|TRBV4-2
CASSQEGQGATNSPLHF
TGTGCCAGCAGCCAAGAGGGGCAGGGGGCCACCAATTCACCCCTCCACTTT
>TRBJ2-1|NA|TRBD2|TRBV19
CASSFRGISGSVGNEQFF
TGTGCCAGTAGTTTCCGAGGTATTAGCGGGAGCGTGGGCAATGAGCAGTTCTTC
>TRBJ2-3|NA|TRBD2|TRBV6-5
CASSSGLATTDTQYF
TGTGCCAGCAGTTCAGGACTAGCGACCACAGATACGCAGTATTTT
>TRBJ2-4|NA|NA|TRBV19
CASSLRGPDIQYF
TGTGCCAGTAGCTTGCGGGGCCCCGACATTCAGTACTTC
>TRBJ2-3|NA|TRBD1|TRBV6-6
CASSYEGAIGTDTQYF
TGTGCCAGCAGTTATGAGGGGGCGATAGGCACAGATACGCAGTATTTT
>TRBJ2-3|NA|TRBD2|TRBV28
CASSSRSLAPATDTQYF
TGTGCCAGCAGTTCCCGCTCACTAGCGCCCGCCACAGATACGCAGTATTTT
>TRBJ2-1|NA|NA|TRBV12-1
CASSFVAGNEQFF
TGTGCCAGCAGCTTTGTCGCGGGGAATGAGCAGTTCTTC
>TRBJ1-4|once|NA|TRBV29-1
CSAGGVDEKLFF
TGCAGCGCCGGAGGGGTCGACGAAAAACTGTTTTTT
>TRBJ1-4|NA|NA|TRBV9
CASSVGSGGEKLFF
TGTGCCAGCAGCGTAGGCAGCGGCGGGGAAAAACTGTTTTTT
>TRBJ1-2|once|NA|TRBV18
CASSDNNYGYTF
TGTGCCAGCTCAGACAATAACTATGGCTACACCTTC
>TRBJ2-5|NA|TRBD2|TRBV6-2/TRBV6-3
CASSFGRAGETQYF
TGTGCCAGCAGTTTCGGGAGGGCCGGGGAGACCCAGTACTTC
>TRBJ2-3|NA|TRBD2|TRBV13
CASSLGLAGGTQYF
TGTGCCAGCAGCCTCGGACTAGCGGGGGGTACGCAGTATTTT
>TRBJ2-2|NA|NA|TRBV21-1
CASSKNRSGDCGELFF
TGTGCCAGCAGCAAAAATCGCTCAGGGGATTGCGGGGAGCTGTTTTTT
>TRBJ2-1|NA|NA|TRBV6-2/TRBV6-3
CASSYSLVAPSYNEQFF
TGTGCCAGCAGTTACTCGTTGGTAGCGCCTTCCTACAATGAGCAGTTCTTC
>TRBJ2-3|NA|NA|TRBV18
CASSPKGAGGTDTQYF
TGTGCCAGCTCACCGAAGGGCGCAGGGGGCACAGATACGCAGTATTTT
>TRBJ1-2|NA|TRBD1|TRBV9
CASSGSQGAHGYTF
TGTGCCAGCAGCGGGAGTCAGGGGGCGCACGGCTACACCTTC
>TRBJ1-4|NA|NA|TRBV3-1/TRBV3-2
CASSPTPTNEKLFF
TGTGCCAGCAGCCCGACACCAACTAATGAAAAACTGTTTTTT
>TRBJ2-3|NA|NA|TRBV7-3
CASSPIAGTDTQYF
TGTGCCAGCAGCCCAATCGCAGGCACAGATACGCAGTATTTT
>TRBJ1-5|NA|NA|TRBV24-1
CATSDFRRGSYQPQHF
TGTGCCACCAGTGATTTTCGTAGGGGTTCCTATCAGCCCCAGCATTTT
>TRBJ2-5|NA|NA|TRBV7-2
CASSLAHRRQETQYF
TGTGCCAGCAGCTTAGCGCACCGGAGACAAGAGACCCAGTACTTC
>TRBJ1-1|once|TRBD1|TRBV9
CASSTGQGRAMNTEAFF
TGTGCCAGCAGCACTGGACAGGGGAGAGCTATGAACACTGAAGCTTTCTTT
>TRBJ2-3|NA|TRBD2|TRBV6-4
CASSDDTSGGRNTQYF
TGTGCCAGCAGTGACGACACTAGCGGGGGCCGGAATACGCAGTATTTT
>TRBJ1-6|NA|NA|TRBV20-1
CSARDSPLHF
TGCAGTGCTCGGGATTCACCCCTCCACTTT
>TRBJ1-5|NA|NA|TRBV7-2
CASSSGFQPQHF
TGTGCCAGCAGCTCAGGGTTTCAGCCCCAGCATTTT